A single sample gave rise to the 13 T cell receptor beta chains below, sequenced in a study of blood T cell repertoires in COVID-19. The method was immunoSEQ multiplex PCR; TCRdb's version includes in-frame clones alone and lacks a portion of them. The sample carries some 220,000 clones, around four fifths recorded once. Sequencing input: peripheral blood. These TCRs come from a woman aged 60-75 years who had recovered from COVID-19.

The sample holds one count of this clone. The CDR3 region has the DNA TGTGCCAGTAGTATCGAGGGTTATGGGATAAACTATGGCTACACCTTC. This codes for CASSIEGYGINYGYTF. The genes are TRBV19 and TRBJ1-2; no clear D. The CDR3 has 16 amino acids. Germline V gives CDR1 LNHDA, CDR2 SQIVND (reference sequence). Trimming stripped 3 bases from V and 2 bases from J, with 16 bases between.

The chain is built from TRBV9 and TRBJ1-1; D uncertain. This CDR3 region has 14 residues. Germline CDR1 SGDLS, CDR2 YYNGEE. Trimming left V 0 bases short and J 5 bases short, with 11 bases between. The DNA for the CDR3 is TGTGCCAGCAGCGTAGTCAGAGAGGGTACTGAAGCTTTCTTT. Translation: CASSVVREGTEAFF. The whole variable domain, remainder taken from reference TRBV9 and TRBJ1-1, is DSGVTQTPKHLITATGQRVTLRCSPRSGDLSVYWYQQSLDQGLQFLIQYYNGEERAKGNILERFSAQQFPDLHSELNLSSLELGDSALYFCASSVVREGTEAFFGQGTRLTVV.

CDR3 in DNA: TGTGCCAGCAGTGAAAGGATAGCGGGAGTCGACAACTACAATGAGCAGTTCTTC. The encoded protein is CASSERIAGVDNYNEQFF. The chain combines TRBV2 with TRBJ2-1; 9 positions agree with TRBD2. CDR1 SNHLY and CDR2 FYNNEI come from the germline V gene. V dropped 2 bases and J dropped 3; count of bases not matched to a gene: 11. The CDR3 extends over 18 amino acids. Drawing the rest from reference TRBV2 and TRBJ2-1, the complete variable domain is EPEVTQTPSHQVTQMGQEVILRCVPISNHLYFYWYRQILGQKVEFLVSFYNNEISEKSEIFDDQFSVERPDGSNFTLKIRSTKLEDSAMYFCASSERIAGVDNYNEQFFGPGTRLTVL.

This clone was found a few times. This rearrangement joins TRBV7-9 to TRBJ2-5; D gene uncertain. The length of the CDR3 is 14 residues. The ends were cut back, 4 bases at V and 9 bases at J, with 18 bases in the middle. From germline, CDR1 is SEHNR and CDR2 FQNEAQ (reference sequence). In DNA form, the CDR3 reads TGTGCCAGCAGCTCAGTGACCGACTTCTGGGCCCAGTACTTC. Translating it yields CASSSVTDFWAQYF.

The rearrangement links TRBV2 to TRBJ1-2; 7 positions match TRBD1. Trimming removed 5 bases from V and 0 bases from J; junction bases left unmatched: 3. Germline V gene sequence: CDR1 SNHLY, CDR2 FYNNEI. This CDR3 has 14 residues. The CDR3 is CASSRDSTNYGYTF. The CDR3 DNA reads TGTGCCAGCAGTCGGGACAGTACTAACTATGGCTACACCTTC. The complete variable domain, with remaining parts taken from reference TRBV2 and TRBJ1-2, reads EPEVTQTPSHQVTQMGQEVILRCVPISNHLYFYWYRQILGQKVEFLVSFYNNEISEKSEIFDDQFSVERPDGSNFTLKIRSTKLEDSAMYFCASSRDSTNYGYTFGSGTRLTVV.

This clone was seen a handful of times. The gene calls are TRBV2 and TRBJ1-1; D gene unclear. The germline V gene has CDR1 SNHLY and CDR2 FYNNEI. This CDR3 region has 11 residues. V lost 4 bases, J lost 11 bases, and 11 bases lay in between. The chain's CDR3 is CASSVLRHAFF. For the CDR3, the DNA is TGTGCCAGCAGTGTGCTGCGGCATGCTTTCTTT. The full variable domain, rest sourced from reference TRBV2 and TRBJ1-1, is EPEVTQTPSHQVTQMGQEVILRCVPISNHLYFYWYRQILGQKVEFLVSFYNNEISEKSEIFDDQFSVERPDGSNFTLKIRSTKLEDSAMYFCASSVLRHAFFGQGTRLTVV.

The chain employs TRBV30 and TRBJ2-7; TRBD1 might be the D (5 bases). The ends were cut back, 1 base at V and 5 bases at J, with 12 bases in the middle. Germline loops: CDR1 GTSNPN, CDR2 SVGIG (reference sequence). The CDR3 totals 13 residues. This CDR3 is CAWSGVRGHEQYF. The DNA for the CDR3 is TGTGCCTGGAGTGGGGTAAGGGGCCACGAGCAGTACTTC.

CDR3 DNA: TGTGCCAGCTCGCTCGCCCGGGACAGCTATGGCTACACCTTC. Protein product: CASSLARDSYGYTF. The V call is TRBV18, the J call TRBJ1-2; 7 positions match TRBD1. The trim removed 6 bases at V and 4 bases at J, leaving 8 bases unmatched. This CDR3 spans 14 amino acids. Germline CDR1 KGHSH, CDR2 LQKENI.

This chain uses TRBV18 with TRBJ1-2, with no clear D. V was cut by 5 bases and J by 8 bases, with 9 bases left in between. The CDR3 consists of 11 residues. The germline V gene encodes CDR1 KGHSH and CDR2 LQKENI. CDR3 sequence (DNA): TGTGCCAGCTCATCGGAACAGGGCTACACCTTC. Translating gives CASSSEQGYTF.

CDR3 nucleotide sequence: TGTGCCAGTAGTATAGATAATAGCAATCAGCCCCAGCATTTT. Translation: CASSIDNSNQPQHF. J is TRBJ1-5 and V is TRBV19; D is undetermined. The CDR3 spans 14 residues. V dropped 0 bases and J dropped 0 bases, with 3 bases sitting between them. Germline assignment: CDR1 LNHDA and CDR2 SQIVND (reference sequence).

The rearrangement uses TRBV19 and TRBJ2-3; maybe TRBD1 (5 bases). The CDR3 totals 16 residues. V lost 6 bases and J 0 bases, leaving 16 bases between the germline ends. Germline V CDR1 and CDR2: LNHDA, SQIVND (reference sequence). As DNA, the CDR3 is TGTGCCAGTAGCCCCGGGTGGGGCCAGAGCACAGATACGCAGTATTTT. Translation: CASSPGWGQSTDTQYF.

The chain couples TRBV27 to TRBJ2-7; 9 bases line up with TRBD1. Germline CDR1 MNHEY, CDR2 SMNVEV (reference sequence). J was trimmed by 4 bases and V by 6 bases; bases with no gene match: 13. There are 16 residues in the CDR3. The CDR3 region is CASSRMTGGLDYEQYF. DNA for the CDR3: TGTGCCAGCAGCCGGATGACAGGGGGTCTGGATTACGAGCAGTACTTC.

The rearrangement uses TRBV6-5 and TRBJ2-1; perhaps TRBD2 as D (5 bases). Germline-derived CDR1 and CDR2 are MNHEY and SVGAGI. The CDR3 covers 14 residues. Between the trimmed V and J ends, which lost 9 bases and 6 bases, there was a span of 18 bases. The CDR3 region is CASRTSSPINEQFF. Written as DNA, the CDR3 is TGTGCCAGTCGGACTTCCTCCCCGATCAATGAGCAGTTCTTC.